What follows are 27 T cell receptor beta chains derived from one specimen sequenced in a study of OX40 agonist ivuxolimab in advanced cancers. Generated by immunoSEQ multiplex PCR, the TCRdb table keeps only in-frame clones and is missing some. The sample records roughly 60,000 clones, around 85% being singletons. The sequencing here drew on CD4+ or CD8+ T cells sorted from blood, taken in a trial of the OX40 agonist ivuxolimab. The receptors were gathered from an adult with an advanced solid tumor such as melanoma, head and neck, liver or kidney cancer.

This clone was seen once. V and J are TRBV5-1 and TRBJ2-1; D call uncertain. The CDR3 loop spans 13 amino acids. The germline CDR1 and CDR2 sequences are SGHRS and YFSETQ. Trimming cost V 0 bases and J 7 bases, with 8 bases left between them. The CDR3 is CASSLVEGNEQFF. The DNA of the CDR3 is TGCGCCAGCAGCTTGGTCGAAGGAAATGAGCAGTTCTTC.

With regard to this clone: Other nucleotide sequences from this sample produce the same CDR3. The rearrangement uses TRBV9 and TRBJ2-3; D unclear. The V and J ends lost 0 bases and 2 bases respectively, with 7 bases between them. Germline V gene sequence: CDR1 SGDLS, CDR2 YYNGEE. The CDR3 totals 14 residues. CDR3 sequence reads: CASSVGLHTDTQYF. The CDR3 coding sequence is TGTGCCAGCAGCGTAGGACTTCACACAGATACGCAGTATTTT.

The CDR3 DNA sequence: TGTGCCAGCAGCCCCCTCGGGACGGAAACCTACGAGCAGTACTTC. Translated, it gives CASSPLGTETYEQYF. This chain joins TRBV28 and TRBJ2-5; D is tentatively TRBD1 or TRBD2 (5 bases each). The tail of the sequence fits TRBJ2-7 better, so the J call may be wrong. The CDR3 sequence is 15 residues long. Germline V gene lookup returns CDR1 MDHEN and CDR2 SYDVKM.

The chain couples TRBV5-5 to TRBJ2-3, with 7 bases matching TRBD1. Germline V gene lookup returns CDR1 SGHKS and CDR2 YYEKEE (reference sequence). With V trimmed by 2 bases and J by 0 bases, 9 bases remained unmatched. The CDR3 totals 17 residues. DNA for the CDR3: TGTGCCAGCAGCTTCCTTATGGGACAGCCTAGCACAGATACGCAGTATTTT. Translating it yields CASSFLMGQPSTDTQYF.

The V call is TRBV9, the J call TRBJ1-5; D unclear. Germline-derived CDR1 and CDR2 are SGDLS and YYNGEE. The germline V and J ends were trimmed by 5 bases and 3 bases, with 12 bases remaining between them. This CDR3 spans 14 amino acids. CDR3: CASSDGLTNQPQHF. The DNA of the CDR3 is TGTGCCAGCAGTGATGGACTGACCAATCAGCCCCAGCATTTT.

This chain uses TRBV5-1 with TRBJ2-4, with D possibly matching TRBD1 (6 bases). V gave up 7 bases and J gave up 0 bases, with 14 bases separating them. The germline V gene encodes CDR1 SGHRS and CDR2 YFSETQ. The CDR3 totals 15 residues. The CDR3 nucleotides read TGCGCCAGCTCTCAAGGGGACATAGCCAAAAACATTCAGTACTTC. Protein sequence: CASSQGDIAKNIQYF.

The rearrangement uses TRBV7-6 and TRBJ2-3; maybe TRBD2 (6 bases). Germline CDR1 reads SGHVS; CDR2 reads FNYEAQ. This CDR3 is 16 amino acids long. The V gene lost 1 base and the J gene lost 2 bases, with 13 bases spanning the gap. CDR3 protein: CASSLGSGTPTDTQYF. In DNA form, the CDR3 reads TGTGCCAGCAGCTTAGGATCCGGGACTCCCACAGATACGCAGTATTTT.

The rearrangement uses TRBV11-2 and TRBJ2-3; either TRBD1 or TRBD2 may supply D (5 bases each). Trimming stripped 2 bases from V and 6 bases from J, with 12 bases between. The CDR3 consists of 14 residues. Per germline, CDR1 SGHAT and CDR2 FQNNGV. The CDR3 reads CASSLYTEGDTQYF. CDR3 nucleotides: TGTGCCAGCAGCTTATATACAGAGGGGGATACGCAGTATTTT.

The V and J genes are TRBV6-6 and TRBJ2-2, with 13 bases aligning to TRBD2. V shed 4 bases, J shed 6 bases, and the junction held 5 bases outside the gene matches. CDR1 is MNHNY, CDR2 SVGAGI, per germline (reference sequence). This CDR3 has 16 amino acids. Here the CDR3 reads CASSSLGLAGAGELFF. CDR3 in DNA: TGTGCCAGCAGTTCCTTAGGACTAGCGGGAGCCGGGGAGCTGTTTTTT.

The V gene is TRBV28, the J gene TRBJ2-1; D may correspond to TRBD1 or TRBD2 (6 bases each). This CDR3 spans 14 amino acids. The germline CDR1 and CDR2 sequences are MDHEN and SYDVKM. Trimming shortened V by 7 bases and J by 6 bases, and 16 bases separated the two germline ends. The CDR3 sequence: CASKGGGQLNEQFF. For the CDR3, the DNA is TGTGCCAGCAAAGGTGGGGGGCAGCTCAATGAGCAGTTCTTC.

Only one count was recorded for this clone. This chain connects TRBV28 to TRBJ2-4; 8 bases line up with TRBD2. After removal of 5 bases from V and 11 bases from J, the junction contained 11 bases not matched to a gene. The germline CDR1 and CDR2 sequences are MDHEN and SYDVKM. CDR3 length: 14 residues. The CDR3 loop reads CASSQQGLGNFQYF. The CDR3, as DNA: TGTGCCAGCAGTCAACAGGGACTAGGGAACTTTCAGTACTTC.

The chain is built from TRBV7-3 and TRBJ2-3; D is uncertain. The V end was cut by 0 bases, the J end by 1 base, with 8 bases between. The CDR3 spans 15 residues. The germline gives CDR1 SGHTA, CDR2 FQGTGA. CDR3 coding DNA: TGTGCCAGCAGCTTAACGGCGGCAGGCACAGATACGCAGTATTTT. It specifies CASSLTAAGTDTQYF.

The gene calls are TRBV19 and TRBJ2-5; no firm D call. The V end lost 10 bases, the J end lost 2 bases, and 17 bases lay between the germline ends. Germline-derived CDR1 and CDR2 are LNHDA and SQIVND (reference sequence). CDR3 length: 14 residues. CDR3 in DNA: TGTGCCACTACTGTCGGTGTGGGACAAGAGACCCAGTACTTC. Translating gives CATTVGVGQETQYF.

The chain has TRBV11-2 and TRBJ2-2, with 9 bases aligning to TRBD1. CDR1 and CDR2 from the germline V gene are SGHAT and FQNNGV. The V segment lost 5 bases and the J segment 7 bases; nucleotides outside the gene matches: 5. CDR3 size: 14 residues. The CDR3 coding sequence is TGTGCCAGCAGCAACCGGGACAGGGACGGGGAGCTGTTTTTT. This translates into CASSNRDRDGELFF.

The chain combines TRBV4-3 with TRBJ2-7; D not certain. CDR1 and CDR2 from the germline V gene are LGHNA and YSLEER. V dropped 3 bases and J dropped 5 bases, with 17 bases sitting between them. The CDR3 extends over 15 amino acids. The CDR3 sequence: CASSQGEGDLNEQYF. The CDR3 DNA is TGCGCCAGCAGCCAGGGCGAAGGAGATCTGAACGAGCAGTACTTC.

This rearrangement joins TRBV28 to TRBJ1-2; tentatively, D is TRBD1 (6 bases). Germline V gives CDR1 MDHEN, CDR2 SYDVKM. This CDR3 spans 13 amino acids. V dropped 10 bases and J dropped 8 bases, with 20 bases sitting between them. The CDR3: CAIKKGGLAGYTF. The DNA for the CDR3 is TGTGCCATCAAAAAGGGGGGCCTGGCGGGCTACACCTTC.

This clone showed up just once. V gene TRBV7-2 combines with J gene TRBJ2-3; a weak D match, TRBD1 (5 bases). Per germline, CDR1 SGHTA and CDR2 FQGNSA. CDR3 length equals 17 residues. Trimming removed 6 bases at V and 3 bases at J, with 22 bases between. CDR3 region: CASRQRRAQGPTDTQYF. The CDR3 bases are TGTGCCAGCAGGCAACGACGGGCCCAGGGCCCAACAGATACGCAGTATTTT. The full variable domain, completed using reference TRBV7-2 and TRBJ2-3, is GAGVSQSPSNKVTEKGKDVELRCDPISGHTALYWYRQSLGQGLEFLIYFQGNSAPDKSGLPSDRFSAERTGGSVSTLTIQRTQQEDSAVYLCASRQRRAQGPTDTQYFGPGTRLTVL.

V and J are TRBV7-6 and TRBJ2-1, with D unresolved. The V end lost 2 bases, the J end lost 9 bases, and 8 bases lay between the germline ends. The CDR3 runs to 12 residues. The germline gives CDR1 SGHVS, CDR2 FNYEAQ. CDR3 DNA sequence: TGTGCCAGCAGCTTACTGAGTGGTGAGCAGTTCTTC. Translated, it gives CASSLLSGEQFF.

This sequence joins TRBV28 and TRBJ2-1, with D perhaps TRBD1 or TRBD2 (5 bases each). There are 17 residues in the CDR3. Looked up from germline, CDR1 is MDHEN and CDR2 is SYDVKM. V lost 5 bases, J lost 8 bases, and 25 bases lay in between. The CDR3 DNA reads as TGTGCCAGCAGTAGCCCCGGGGCTGCGGCCAGTGGTGATGAGCAGTTCTTC. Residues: CASSSPGAAASGDEQFF. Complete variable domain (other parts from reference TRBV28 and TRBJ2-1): DVKVTQSSRYLVKRTGEKVFLECVQDMDHENMFWYRQDPGLGLRLIYFSYDVKMKEKGDIPEGYSVSREKKERFSLILESASTNQTSMYLCASSSPGAAASGDEQFFGPGTRLTVL.

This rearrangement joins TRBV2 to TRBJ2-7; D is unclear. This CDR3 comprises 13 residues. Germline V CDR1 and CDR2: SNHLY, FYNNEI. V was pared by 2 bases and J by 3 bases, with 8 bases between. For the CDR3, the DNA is TGTGCCAGCAGTGAATACTGGGGCTACGAGCAGTACTTC. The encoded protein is CASSEYWGYEQYF.

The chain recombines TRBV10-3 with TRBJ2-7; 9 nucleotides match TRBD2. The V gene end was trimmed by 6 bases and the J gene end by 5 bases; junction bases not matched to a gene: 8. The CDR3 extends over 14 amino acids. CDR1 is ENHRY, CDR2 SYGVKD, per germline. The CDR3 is CAIRGSGRSHEQYF. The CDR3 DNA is TGTGCCATCAGGGGTAGCGGGAGATCCCACGAGCAGTACTTC.

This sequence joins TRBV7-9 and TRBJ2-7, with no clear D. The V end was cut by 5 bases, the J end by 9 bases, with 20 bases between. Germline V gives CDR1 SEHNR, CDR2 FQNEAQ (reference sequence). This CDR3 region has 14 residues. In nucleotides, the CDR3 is TGTGCCAGCAGCCCCGGGTTGCAGGATGTCGGGCAGTACTTC. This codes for CASSPGLQDVGQYF.

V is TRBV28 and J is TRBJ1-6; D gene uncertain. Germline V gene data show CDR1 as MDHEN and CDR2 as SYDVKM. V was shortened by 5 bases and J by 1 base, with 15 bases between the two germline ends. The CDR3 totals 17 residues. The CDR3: CASSTLLEVSYNSPLHF. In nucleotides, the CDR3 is TGTGCCAGCAGTACCCTATTGGAGGTATCCTATAATTCACCCCTCCACTTT.

Written as DNA, the CDR3 is TGCGCCAGCAGCCAAGTTAGCCTTCGTGGACAGGGATGGACCGAGACCCAGTACTTC. Protein product: CASSQVSLRGQGWTETQYF. V is TRBV4-1 and J is TRBJ2-5; 8 bases are a match to TRBD1. The ends lost 1 base at V and 5 bases at J; junction bases unmatched: 18. Germline V gene lookup returns CDR1 MGHRA and CDR2 YSYEKL. There are 19 residues in the CDR3.

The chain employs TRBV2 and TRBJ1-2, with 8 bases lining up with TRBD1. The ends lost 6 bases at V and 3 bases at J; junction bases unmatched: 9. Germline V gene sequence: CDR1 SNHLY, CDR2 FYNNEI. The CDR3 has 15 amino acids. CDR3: CASSGQGSLHYGYTF. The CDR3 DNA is TGTGCCAGCAGCGGACAGGGCTCCCTCCACTATGGCTACACCTTC. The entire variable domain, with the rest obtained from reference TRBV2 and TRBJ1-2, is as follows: EPEVTQTPSHQVTQMGQEVILRCVPISNHLYFYWYRQILGQKVEFLVSFYNNEISEKSEIFDDQFSVERPDGSNFTLKIRSTKLEDSAMYFCASSGQGSLHYGYTFGSGTRLTVV.

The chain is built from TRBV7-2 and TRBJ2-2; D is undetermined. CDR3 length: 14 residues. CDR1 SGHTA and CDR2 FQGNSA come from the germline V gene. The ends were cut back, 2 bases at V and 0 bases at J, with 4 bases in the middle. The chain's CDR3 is CASSLPANTGELFF. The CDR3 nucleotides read TGTGCCAGCAGCTTACCTGCGAACACCGGGGAGCTGTTTTTT.

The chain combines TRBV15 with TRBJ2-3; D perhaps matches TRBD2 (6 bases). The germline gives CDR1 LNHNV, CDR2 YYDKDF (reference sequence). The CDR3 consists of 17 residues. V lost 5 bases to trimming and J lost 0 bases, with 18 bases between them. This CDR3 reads CATSHDLNSGSTDTQYF. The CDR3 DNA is TGTGCCACCAGCCACGATCTAAATAGCGGAAGCACAGATACGCAGTATTTT.